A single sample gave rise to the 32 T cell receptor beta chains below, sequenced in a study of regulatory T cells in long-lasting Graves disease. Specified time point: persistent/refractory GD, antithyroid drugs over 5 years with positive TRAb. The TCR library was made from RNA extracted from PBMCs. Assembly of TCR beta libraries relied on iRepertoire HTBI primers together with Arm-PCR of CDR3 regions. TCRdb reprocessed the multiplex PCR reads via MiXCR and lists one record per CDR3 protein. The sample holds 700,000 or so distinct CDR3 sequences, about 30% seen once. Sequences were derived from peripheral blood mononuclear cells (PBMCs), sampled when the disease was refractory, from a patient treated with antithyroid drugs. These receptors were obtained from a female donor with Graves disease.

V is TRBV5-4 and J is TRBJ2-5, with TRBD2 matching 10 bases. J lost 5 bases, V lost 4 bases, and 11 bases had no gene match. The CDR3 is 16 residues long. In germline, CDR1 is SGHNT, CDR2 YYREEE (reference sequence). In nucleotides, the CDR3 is TGTGCCAGCAGCGAGCTCCTAGCGGGAGCAGGGGAGACCCAGTACTTC. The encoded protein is CASSELLAGAGETQYF.

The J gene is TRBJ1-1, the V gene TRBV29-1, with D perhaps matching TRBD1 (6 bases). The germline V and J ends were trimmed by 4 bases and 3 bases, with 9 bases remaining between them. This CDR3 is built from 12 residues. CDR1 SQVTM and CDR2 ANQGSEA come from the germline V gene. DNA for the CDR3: TGCAGCGTTGGGCCAGGGGACACTGAAGCTTTCTTT. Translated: CSVGPGDTEAFF.

This CDR3 reads CASSLGGQGMNTEAFF. CDR3 DNA sequence: TGTGCCAGCAGCTTGGGGGGACAGGGGATGAACACTGAAGCTTTCTTT. The J gene is TRBJ1-1, the V gene TRBV5-5, with 10 bases matching TRBD1. The V gene end was trimmed by 0 bases and the J gene end by 0 bases; junction bases not matched to a gene: 2. The germline V gene encodes CDR1 SGHKS and CDR2 YYEKEE (reference sequence). This CDR3 has 16 residues.

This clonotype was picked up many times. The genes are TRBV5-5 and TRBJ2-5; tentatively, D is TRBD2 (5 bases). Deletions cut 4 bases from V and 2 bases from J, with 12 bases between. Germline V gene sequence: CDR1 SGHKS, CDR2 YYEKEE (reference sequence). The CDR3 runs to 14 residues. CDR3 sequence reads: CASSPRAVQETQYF. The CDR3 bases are TGTGCCAGCAGCCCGAGGGCGGTACAAGAGACCCAGTACTTC.

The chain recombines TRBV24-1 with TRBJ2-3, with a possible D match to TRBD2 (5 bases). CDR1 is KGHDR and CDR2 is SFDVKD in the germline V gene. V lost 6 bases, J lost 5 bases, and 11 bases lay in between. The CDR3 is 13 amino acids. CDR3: CATSYGVQDTQYF. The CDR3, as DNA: TGTGCCACCAGTTACGGGGTTCAAGATACGCAGTATTTT.

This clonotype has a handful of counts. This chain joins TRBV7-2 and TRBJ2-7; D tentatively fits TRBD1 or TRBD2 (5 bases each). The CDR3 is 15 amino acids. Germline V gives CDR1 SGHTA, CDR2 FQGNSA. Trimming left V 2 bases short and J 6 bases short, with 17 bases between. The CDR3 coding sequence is TGTGCCAGCAGCTTACCGGGACCTAGGGGATCCGAGCAGTACTTC. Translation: CASSLPGPRGSEQYF. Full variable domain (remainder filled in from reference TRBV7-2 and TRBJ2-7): GAGVSQSPSNKVTEKGKDVELRCDPISGHTALYWYRQSLGQGLEFLIYFQGNSAPDKSGLPSDRFSAERTGGSVSTLTIQRTQQEDSAVYLCASSLPGPRGSEQYFGPGTRLTVT.

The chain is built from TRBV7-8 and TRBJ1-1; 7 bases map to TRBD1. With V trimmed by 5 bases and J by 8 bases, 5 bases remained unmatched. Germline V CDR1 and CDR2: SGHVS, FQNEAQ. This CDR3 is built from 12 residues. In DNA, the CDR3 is TGTGCCAGCAGCCAACCGGACAGGGAAGCTTTCTTT. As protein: CASSQPDREAFF.

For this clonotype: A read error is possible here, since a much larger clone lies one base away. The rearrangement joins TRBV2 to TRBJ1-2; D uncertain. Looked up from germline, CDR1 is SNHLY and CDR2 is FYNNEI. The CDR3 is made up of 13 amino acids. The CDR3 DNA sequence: TGTACCAGCAGTGATTCCGAGGACTATGGCTACACCTTC. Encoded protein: CTSSDSEDYGYTF.

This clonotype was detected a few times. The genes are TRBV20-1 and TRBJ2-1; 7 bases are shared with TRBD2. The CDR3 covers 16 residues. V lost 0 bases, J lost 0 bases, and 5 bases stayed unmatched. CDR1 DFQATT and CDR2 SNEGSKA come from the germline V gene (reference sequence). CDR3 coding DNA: TGCAGTGCTAGAGAGGGAGGGAGAGGCTCCTACAATGAGCAGTTCTTC. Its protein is CSAREGGRGSYNEQFF.

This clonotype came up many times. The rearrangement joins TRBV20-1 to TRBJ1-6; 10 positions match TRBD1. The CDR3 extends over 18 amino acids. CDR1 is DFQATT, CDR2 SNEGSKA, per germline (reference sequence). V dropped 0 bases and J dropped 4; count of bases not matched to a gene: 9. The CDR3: CSARDSPGQGRYNSPLHF. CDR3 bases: TGCAGTGCTAGAGATTCCCCGGGACAGGGGCGTTATAATTCACCCCTCCACTTT.

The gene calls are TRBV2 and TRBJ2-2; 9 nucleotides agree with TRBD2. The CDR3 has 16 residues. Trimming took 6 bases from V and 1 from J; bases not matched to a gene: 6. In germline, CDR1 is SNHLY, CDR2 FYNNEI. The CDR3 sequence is CASSFPSGMNTGELFF. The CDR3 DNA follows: TGTGCCAGCAGCTTCCCTAGCGGGATGAACACCGGGGAGCTGTTTTTT.

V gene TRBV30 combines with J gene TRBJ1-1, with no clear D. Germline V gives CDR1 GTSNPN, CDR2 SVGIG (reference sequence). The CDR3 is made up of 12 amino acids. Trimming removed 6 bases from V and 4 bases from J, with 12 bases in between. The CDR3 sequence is CACLIRSTEAFF. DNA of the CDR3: TGTGCCTGCTTAATAAGGAGCACTGAAGCTTTCTTT. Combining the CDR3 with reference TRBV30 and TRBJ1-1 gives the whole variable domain SQTIHQWPATLVQPVGSPLSLECTVEGTSNPNLYWYRQAAGRGLQLLFYSVGIGQISSEVPQNLSASRPQDRQFILSSKKLLLSDSGFYLCACLIRSTEAFFGQGTRLTVV.

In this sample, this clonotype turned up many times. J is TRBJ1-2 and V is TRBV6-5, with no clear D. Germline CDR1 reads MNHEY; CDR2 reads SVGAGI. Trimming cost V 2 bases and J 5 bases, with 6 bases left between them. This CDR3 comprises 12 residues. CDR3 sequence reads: CASSYEQYGYTF. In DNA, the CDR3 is TGTGCCAGCAGTTACGAGCAGTATGGCTACACCTTC.

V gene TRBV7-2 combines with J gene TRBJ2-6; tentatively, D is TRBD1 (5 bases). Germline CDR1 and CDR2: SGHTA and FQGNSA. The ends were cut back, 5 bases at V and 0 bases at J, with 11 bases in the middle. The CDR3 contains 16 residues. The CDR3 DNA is TGTGCCAGCAGCAACAGACAGTTCTCTGGGGCCAACGTCCTGACTTTC. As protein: CASSNRQFSGANVLTF.

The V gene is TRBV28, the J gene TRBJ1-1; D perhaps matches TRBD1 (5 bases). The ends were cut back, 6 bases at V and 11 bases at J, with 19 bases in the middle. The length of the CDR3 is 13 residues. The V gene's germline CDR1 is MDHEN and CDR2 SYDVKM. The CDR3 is CASSQGAGFKAFF. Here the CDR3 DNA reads TGTGCCAGCAGCCAAGGGGCGGGTTTCAAGGCTTTCTTT.

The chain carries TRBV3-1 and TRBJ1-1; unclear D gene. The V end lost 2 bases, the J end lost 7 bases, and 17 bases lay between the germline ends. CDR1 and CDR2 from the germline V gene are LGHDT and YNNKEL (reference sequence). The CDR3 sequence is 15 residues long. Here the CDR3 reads CASSQFPGLRDEAFF. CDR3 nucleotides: TGTGCCAGCAGCCAATTCCCCGGGTTGCGGGATGAAGCTTTCTTT.

The DNA of the CDR3 is TGTGCCAGCAGCTTTGGACTAGCGGTCCAAGAGACCCAGTACTTC. Translated: CASSFGLAVQETQYF. The chain employs TRBV28 and TRBJ2-5, with TRBD2 matching 10 bases. Trimming took 6 bases from V and 1 from J; bases not matched to a gene: 5. CDR3 length: 15 amino acids. CDR1 MDHEN and CDR2 SYDVKM come from the germline V gene. Full variable domain (remainder filled in from reference TRBV28 and TRBJ2-5): DVKVTQSSRYLVKRTGEKVFLECVQDMDHENMFWYRQDPGLGLRLIYFSYDVKMKEKGDIPEGYSVSREKKERFSLILESASTNQTSMYLCASSFGLAVQETQYFGPGTRLLVL.

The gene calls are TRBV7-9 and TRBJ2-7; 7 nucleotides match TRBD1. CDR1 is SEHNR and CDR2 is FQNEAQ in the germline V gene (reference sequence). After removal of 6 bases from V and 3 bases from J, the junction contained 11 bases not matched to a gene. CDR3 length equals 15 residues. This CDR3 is CASSLVRDSYYEQYF. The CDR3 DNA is TGTGCCAGCAGTTTGGTGAGGGACAGCTACTACGAGCAGTACTTC.

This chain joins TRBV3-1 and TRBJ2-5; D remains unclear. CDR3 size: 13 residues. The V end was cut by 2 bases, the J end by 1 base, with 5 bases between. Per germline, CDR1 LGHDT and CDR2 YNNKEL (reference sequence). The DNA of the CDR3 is TGTGCCAGCAGCCAAAGGGCCCAAGAGACCCAGTACTTC. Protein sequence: CASSQRAQETQYF.

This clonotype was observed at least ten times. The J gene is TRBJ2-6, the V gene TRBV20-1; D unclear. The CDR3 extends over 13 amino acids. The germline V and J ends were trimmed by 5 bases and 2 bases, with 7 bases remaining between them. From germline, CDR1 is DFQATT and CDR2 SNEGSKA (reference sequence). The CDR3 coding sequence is TGCAGTGCTGACTCAGCTGGGGCCAACGTCCTGACTTTC. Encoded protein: CSADSAGANVLTF.

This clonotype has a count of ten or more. The CDR3 here is CASSEGNGNEKLFF. CDR3 coding DNA: TGTGCCAGCAGTGAAGGGAACGGGAATGAAAAACTGTTTTTT. This chain joins TRBV6-1 and TRBJ1-4; no firm D call. CDR3 length: 14 amino acids. From germline, CDR1 is MNHNS and CDR2 SASEGT. Trimming pared 1 base from V and 5 bases from J, leaving 8 bases between.

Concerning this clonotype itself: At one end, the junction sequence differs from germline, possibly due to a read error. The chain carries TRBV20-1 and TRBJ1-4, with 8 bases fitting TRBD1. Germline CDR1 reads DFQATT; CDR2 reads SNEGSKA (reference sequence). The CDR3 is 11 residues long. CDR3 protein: CSTRQGEKLFF. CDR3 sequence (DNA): TGCAGTACTAGACAGGGGGAAAAACTGTTTTTT.

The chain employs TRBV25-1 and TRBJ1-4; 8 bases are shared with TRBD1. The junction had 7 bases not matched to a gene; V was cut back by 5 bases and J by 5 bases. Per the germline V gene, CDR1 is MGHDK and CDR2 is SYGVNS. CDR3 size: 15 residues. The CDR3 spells CASSPRGQENEKLFF. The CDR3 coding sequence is TGTGCCAGCAGTCCAAGGGGACAGGAGAATGAAAAACTGTTTTTT.

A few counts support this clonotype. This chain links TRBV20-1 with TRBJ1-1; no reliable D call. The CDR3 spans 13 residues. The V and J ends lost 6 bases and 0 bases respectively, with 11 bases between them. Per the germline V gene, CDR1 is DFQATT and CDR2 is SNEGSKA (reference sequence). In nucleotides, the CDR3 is TGCAGTGCGGTCACACCACTGAACACTGAAGCTTTCTTT. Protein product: CSAVTPLNTEAFF.

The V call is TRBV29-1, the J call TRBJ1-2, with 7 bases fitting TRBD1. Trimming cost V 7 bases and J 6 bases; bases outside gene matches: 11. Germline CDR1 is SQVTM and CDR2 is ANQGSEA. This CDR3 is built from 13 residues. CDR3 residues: CSGDTGDVNGYTF. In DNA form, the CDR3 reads TGCAGCGGCGATACAGGGGACGTGAATGGCTACACCTTC.

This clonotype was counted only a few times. CDR3 amino acids: CASSLSPTGASNSPLHF. The CDR3 bases are TGTGCCAGCAGTTTGAGCCCTACAGGGGCTAGTAATTCACCCCTCCACTTT. This chain links TRBV12-3 or TRBV12-4 with TRBJ1-6; TRBD1 matches 7 bases. There are 17 residues in the CDR3. Losses at the gene ends were 3 bases for V and 6 bases for J; bases not matched to a gene: 11.

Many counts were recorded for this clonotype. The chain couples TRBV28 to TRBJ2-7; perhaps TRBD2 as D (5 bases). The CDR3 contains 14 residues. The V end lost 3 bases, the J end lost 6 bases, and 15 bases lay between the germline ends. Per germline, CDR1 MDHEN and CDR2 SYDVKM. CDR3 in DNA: TGTGCCAGCAGTTTCCCTGGACCCGCGGGCGAGCAGTACTTC. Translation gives CASSFPGPAGEQYF.

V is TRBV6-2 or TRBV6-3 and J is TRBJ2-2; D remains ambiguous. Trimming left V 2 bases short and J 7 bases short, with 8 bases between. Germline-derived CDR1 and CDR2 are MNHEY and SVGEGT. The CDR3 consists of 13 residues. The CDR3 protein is CASSYAVGGELFF. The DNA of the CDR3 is TGTGCCAGCAGTTACGCGGTTGGCGGGGAGCTGTTTTTT.

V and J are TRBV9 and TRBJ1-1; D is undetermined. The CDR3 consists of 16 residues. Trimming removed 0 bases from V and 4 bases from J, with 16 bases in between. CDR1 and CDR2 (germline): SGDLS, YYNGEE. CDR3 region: CASSVAPEGYFTEAFF. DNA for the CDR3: TGTGCCAGCAGCGTAGCTCCAGAAGGGTACTTCACTGAAGCTTTCTTT.

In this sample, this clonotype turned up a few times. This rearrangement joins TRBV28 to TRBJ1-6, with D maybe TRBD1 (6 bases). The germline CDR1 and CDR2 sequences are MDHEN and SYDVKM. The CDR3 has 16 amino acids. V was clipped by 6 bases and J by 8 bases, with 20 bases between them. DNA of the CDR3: TGTGCCAGCAGCGGATCAGGGGCCCGGAGGGATTCACCCCTCCACTTT. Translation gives CASSGSGARRDSPLHF.

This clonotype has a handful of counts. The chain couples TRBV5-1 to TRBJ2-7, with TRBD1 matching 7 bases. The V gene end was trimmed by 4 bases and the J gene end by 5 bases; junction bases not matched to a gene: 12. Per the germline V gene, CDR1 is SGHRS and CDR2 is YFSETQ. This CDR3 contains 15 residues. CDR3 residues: CASSSTRGRFDEQYF. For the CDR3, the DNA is TGCGCCAGCAGCAGCACTAGGGGGCGGTTTGACGAGCAGTACTTC.

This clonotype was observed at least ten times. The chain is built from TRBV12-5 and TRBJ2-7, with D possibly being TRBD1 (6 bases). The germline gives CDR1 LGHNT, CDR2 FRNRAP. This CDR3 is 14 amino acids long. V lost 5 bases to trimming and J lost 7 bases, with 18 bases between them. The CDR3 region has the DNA TGTGCTAGTGGTCTCGGGACATCTATGAGGGAGCAGTACTTC. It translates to CASGLGTSMREQYF.